The T cell receptor (beta chain) under discussion was sequenced for a study of identical twins. There are many counts of this clonotype. The CDR3 extends over 15 amino acids. Trimming cost V 2 bases and J 2 bases; bases outside gene matches: 4. The V gene's germline CDR1 is SGHRS and CDR2 YFSETQ. Each CDR3 protein gets one entry after TCRdb re-called the 5' RACE reads with MiXCR. The sample contains 400,000 to 550,000 distinct CDR3 sequences, approximately 22% of which appear only once. The data were also submitted as part of a second study, on T cells expressing NK-cell markers.

The chain couples TRBV5-1 to TRBJ2-7, with TRBD2 matching over 10 bases. The sequence came from a woman between 18 and 30 years old in good health. The sequenced sample consisted of CD4+ T cells sorted from blood. In DNA form, the CDR3 reads TGCGCCAGCAGCTTAACTAGCGGGGTAACCTACGAGCAGTACTTC. This translates into CASSLTSGVTYEQYF. The full variable domain, in which reference TRBV5-1 and TRBJ2-7 provide the parts outside the CDR3, is KAGVTQTPRYLIKTRGQQVTLSCSPISGHRSVSWYQQTPGQGLQFLFEYFSETQRNKGNFPGRFSGRQFSNSRSEMNVSTLELGDSALYLCASSLTSGVTYEQYFGPGTRLTVT.